Listed here is a single T cell receptor (beta chain). The authors ran the assay at deep level. Assay: immunoSEQ multiplex PCR; the TCRdb copy retains only in-frame clones and omits some. The sample lists roughly 600,000 clones, about 98% occurring once. The CDR3 spans 14 residues. J lost 5 bases, V lost 1 base, and 4 bases had no gene match. From germline, CDR1 is SNHLY and CDR2 FYNNEI. Naivety among CD8 cells was defined by CD45RO negativity and positive CCR7 selection, thereby excluding terminally differentiated effector memory CD45RA+ cells. This entry is derived from a study of shared clonotypes between healthy human individuals.

What was sequenced was naive CD8+ T cells sorted from blood. The source is a man aged 30 to 39 in good health. The rearrangement links TRBV2 to TRBJ2-5, with 7 positions matching TRBD2. The CDR3: CASSEGGRGETQYF. The CDR3 nucleotides are TGTGCCAGCAGTGAAGGGGGGAGGGGTGAGACCCAGTACTTC.